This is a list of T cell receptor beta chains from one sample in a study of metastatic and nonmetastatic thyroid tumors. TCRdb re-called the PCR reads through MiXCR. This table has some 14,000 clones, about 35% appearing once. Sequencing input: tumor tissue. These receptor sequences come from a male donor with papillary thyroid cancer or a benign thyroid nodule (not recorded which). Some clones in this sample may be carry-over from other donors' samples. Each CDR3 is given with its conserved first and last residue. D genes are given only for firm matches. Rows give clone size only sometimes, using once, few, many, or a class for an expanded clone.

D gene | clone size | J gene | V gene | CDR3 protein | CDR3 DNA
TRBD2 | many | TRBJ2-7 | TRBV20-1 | CSARGSGGAYEQYF | TGCAGTGCTAGGGGGTCGGGAGGGGCCTACGAGCAGTACTTC
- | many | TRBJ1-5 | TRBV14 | CASSPGPFQPQHF | TGTGCCAGCAGCCCGGGACCTTTTCAGCCCCAGCATTTT
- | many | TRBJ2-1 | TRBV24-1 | CATSDSRGNQPRNEQFF | TGTGCCACCAGTGATTCTCGCGGGAACCAACCCCGAAATGAGCAGTTCTTC
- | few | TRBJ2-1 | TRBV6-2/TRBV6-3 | CASSTLKDGHNEQFF | TGTGCCAGCAGTACATTAAAGGACGGACACAATGAGCAGTTCTTC
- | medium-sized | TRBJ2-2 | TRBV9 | CASSVDLTGELFF | TGTGCCAGCAGCGTAGATCTCACCGGGGAGCTGTTTTTT
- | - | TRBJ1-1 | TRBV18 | CDSSLGHPCDTEAFF | TGTGACAGCTCCTTGGGACACCCCTGTGACACTGAAGCTTTCTTT
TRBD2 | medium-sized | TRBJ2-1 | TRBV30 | CAWSRGGARYEQFF | TGTGCCTGGAGTCGCGGGGGGGCTAGATATGAGCAGTTCTTC
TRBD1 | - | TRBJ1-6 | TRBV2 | CASSQQGHASLHF | TGTGCCAGCAGTCAACAGGGGCACGCTTCCCTCCACTTT
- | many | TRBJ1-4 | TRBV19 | CASSQGGEKLFF | TGTGCCAGTAGCCAGGGAGGAGAAAAACTGTTTTTT
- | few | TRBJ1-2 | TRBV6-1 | CASCEICGYTF | TGTGCCAGCTGCGAGATCTGTGGCTACACCTTC
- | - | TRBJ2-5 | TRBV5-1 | CAISSGDITDTQYF | TGCGCCATCAGCTCCGGGGACATCACAGATACGCAGTACTTT
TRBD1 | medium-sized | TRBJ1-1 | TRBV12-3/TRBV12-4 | CASRGQGSFFNTEAFF | TGTGCCAGCAGGGGACAGGGGTCATTTTTTAACACTGAAGCTTTCTTT
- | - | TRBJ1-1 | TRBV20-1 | CSASSDSTEAFF | TGCAGTGCTAGTTCCGACTCCACTGAAGCTTTCTTT
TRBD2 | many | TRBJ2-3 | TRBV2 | CASSKGLAGGPRASDTQYF | TGTGCCAGCAGTAAGGGACTAGCGGGGGGGCCTAGGGCCTCAGATACGCAGTATTTT
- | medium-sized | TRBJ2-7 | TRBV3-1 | CASSQGGGLDYEQYF | TGTGCCAGCAGCCAAGGAGGGGGGTTAGACTACGAGCAGTACTTC
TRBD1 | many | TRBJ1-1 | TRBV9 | CASSVDSPRTGSAFF | TGTGCCAGCAGCGTAGATTCGCCACGGACAGGGAGTGCTTTCTTT
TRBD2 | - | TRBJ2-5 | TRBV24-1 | CATSDPTSGGQETQYF | TGTGCCACCAGTGACCCAACTAGCGGGGGACAAGAGACCCAGTACTTC
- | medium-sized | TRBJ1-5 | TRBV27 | CASSFRGGNQPQHF | TGTGCCAGCAGTTTTAGGGGGGGTAATCAGCCCCAGCATTTT
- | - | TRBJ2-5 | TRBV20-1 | CSARPPLSARDNEHFF | TGCAGTGCTAGACCCCCTTTAAGCGCGAGGGACAATGAGCACTTCTTC
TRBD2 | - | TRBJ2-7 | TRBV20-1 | CSARGLAGNYEQYF | TGCAGTGCTAGGGGACTAGCGGGAAACTACGAGCAGTACTTC
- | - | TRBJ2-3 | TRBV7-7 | CTSSLAEADTQYF | TGTACTAGCAGCTTAGCAGAGGCGGATACGCAGTATTTT
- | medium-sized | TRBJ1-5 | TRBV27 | CASSLKEGINQPQHF | TGTGCCAGCAGTTTGAAGGAGGGAATCAATCAGCCCCAGCATTTT
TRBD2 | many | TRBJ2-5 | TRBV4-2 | CASSARLAGGGETQYF | TGTGCCAGCAGCGCTCGACTAGCGGGAGGAGGAGAGACCCAGTACTTC